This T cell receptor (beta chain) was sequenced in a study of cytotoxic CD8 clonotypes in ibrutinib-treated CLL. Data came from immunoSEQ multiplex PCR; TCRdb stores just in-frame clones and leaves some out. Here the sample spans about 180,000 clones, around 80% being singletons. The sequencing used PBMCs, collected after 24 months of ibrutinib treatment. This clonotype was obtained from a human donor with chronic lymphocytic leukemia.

CDR3 bases: TGTGCCAGCTCCCGACAGATCACTAACTATGGCTACACCTTC. Residues: CASSRQITNYGYTF. V gene TRBV18 combines with J gene TRBJ1-2, with a tentative D call TRBD1 (5 bases). Looked up from germline, CDR1 is KGHSH and CDR2 is LQKENI. This CDR3 has 14 residues. V shed 6 bases and J shed 0 bases, with 11 bases lying between them.